This T cell receptor beta chain emerged from a study of blood T cell repertoires in COVID-19. Study details: Samples taken during acute and convalescent COVID-19 were collected in the United States, Italy and Spain.

In the authors' workflow: Amplification of reference gene primers was used by the study to estimate nucleated cell counts. TCRdb's copy holds only in-frame clones and misses some; the assay was immunoSEQ multiplex PCR. V, J and clone size are taken as reported in that table, and D and trimming were inferred from the DNA itself. The sample carries about 330,000 clones, around nine tenths recorded once. This CDR3 has 13 amino acids. V was pared by 11 bases and J by 6 bases, with 11 bases of the junction left unmatched. Source material: peripheral blood. The origin of this receptor is a woman aged 50 to 60 with active or convalescent COVID-19. The V call is TRBV12-3 or TRBV12-4, the J call TRBJ2-3, with TRBD2 matching 7 bases. CDR3 region: CAGSRDYMDTQYF. The CDR3 DNA is TGTGCCGGCTCCCGGGACTATATGGATACGCAGTATTTT.